This TCR beta chain was captured in a study of blood T cells in healthy people across ages (dated by TCRdb to about 2015). General notes on the study: In model experiments, template switching captured roughly one uniquely barcoded TCR beta cDNA molecule for every two T cells. Donors of different ages were randomly distributed across sequencing lanes to avoid experimental bias. Four age groups were formed from the donors: young (average approximately 15 years), middle-aged (roughly 38), aged (roughly 58) and long-lived (about 75). Using the same blood draw, the study looked at two additional independent replicas of 1 million unique cDNA reads for two donors, one aged 18 to 29 and the other aged 80 or older. The study measured age-related changes in TCR beta repertoire diversity using deep sequencing normalized with unique cDNA molecular identifiers. Results and caveats for the whole study, not just this receptor: Because the CMV infection status of the donors was unknown, age-related changes in expanded clonotypes may potentially have been confounded. Compared with the aged group, more naive CD4+ T cells, fewer expanded clones and increased TCR diversity were shown by the long-lived group, suggesting age selection. Observed TCR beta diversity correlated strongly with the percentage of naive T cells measured by flow cytometry. Since profiling was done on bulk unsorted PBMCs, naive and antigen-experienced compartments could not be conclusively compared. Estimates of total diversity based on one million sequenced T cells were regarded as lower bounds and as underestimates. As age increased, observed TCR beta diversity per million T cells dropped in a roughly linear way, and a significant reduction was already evident by age about 40.

About this clonotype: The antigen this receptor binds is unknown. Within one base of it there is no much larger clone, and no base qualities were kept.

In the germline V gene (reference sequence), CDR1 corresponds to DFQATT and CDR2 to SNEGSKA. V and J lose 6 bases and 3 bases, and a span of 19 bases separates them. The CDR3, from cysteine to phenylalanine, totals 15 residues. Left in the record is the CDR3 DNA by itself, 45 bases read in frame from the first base. The library was produced with 5' RACE. The listed sequencing device is Illumina HiSeq 2500. The second PCR ran for roughly 7 to 12 cycles and used a J-beta primer mix along with a sample-barcoded 5' primer. A unique molecular identifier was introduced onto each TCR beta cDNA molecule by a template-switch 5' adaptor carrying 12 random nucleotides. Each sample yielded at least 2.5 million CDR3-containing paired-end reads. First-strand cDNA synthesis was performed from all RNA using the Mint cDNA synthesis kit, with priming by a TRBC-specific oligonucleotide. All cDNA was treated with uracil-DNA glycosylase and then went through a first 18-cycle PCR with the universal primers M1SS and BC2_uni_R. Processing in the source paper ran as follows. Each sample was normalized by randomly selecting 1 million high-quality reads, each carrying a distinct molecular identifier. Reads sharing molecular identifiers were discarded rather than binned into consensus sequences. CDR3 identification, clonotype clustering and error correction used MiTCR with a Q25 quality threshold and the strictest error-elimination algorithm. Lower-bound total TCR beta diversity was estimated with a nonparametric unseen species model using Euler transformation. TCRdb trimmed public reads at Q25 via fastp, called clones via MiXCR and kept in-frame beta chains. Every distinct CDR3 protein forms one entry, paired with its most common genes and DNA. These V and J calls derive from TCRdb rather than the authors' analysis. The sample profile shows about 1.8 million distinct CDR3 sequences; 40% to 55% of them were found once. Less than 2.5% of the sample belongs to the ten largest clones.

Donors were around 37 systemically healthy Caucasian individuals from Russia aged roughly 6 to 100 years. Ten milliliters of peripheral blood were drawn from each donor into EDTA-treated Vacutainer tubes. PBMCs were isolated by Ficoll-Paque density-gradient centrifugation, with at least 6 million obtained per sample. Trizol reagent was used to extract total RNA from the PBMCs, yielding at least 5 micrograms per sample. For every donor, an aliquot of PBMCs went through flow cytometry to measure the percentages of naive CD45RAhigh/CD27high T cells. Sequenced: blood. This chain joins TRBV20-1 to TRBJ2-3, with TRBD1 tentatively as D gene (5 bases match). This TCR was recovered from a woman in her forties in good health. CDR3 protein: CSAVRQSSNTDTQYF. The base sequence is TGCAGTGCAGTAAGACAGTCCTCGAATACAGATACGCAGTATTTT.